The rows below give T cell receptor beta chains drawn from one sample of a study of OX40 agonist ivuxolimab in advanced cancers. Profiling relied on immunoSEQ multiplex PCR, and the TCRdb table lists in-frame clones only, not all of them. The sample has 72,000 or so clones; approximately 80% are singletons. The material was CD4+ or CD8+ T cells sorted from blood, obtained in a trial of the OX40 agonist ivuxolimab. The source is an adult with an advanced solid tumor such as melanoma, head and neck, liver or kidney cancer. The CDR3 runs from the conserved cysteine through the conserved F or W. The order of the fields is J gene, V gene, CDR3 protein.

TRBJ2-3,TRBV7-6,CASSLAGSGFHTQYF
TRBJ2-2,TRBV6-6,CASNTGGASGELFF
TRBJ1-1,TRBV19,CASSTGQGPAEAFF
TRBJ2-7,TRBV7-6,CASSLALGYEQYF
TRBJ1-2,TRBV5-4,CASSYGTGIHYGYTF
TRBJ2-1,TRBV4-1,CASSPNAASSSYNEQFF
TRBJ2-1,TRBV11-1,CASSREQRGSYNEQFF
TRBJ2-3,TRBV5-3,CARNNLKWGGTDPQYF
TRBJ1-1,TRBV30,CAWSVSGRGGEAAFF
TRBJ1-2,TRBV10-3,CAISDQTGTGHGYTF
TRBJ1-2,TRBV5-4,CASRPGQGNYGYTF
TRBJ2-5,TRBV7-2,CASSRTSGGETQYF
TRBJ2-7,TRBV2,CASSARSGGGPREQYF
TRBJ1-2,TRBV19,CASSTDRPNYGYTF
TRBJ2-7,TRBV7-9,CASSFFSRFPSYEQYF
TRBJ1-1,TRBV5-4,CASSTTVLNTEAFF
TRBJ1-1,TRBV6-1,CASILAGEAFF
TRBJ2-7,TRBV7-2,CASSSVAGGPEGQYF
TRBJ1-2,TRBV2,CASSEARDYGYTF
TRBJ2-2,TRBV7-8,CASSKRDRGHRELFF
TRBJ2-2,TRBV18,CASSLTPPGGVTGELFF
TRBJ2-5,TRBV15,CATSRFGLAGALGETQYF
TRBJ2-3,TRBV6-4,CASSLDGSIDTQYF
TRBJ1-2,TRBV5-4,CASSLGAEASNYGYTF
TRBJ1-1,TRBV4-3,CASSQDLLAAEAFF
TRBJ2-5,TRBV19,CASSITAGGETQYF
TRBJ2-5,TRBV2,CASRVTGGWKETQYF
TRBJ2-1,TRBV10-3,CAISNGLRTSGGSVNEQFF
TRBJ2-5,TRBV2,CASVLAGGLETQYF
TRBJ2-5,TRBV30,CAWTLHPETQYF
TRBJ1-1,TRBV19,CASRPDRVTEAFF
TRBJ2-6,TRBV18,CASSQGSSGANVLTF
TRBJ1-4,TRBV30,CAWSGGRNEKLFF
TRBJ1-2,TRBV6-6,CASRTGGGNYGYTF
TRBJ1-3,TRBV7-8,CASSFRSSGNTIYF
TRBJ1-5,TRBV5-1,CASSRQGGSNQPQHF
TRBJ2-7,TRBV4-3,CASSQDQGVYYYEQYF
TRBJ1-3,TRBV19,CASSKDRASGNTIYF
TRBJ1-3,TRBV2,CASRPPGQTFSGNTIYF
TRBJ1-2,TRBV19,CASQPGHSPPKGYTF
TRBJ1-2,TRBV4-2,CASSGRGTGGADGYTF
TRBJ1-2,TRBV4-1,CASSGRGYGYTF
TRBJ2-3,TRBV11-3,CASSPGLAGSTDTQYF
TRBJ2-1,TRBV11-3,CASSPGESSYNEQFF
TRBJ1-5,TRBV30,CAWQGDGNQPQHF
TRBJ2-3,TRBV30,CAWSRGGRPDTQYF